Here is one TCR beta chain with its context. What it recognizes is unknown. The data are from a study of T cell responses to AZD1222 COVID-19 vaccine. Whole-study findings and limits: Only a handful of individuals given AZD1222 were seropositive at baseline.

Germline CDR1 reads SGHDT; CDR2 reads YYEEEE. Trimming took 3 bases from V and 4 from J, leaving 20 bases between them. There are 17 residues in the CDR3. The method was immunoSEQ multiplex PCR; TCRdb's version includes in-frame clones alone and lacks a portion of them. The sample contains approximately 120,000 clones, more than 70% of which appear only once. The sequencing used peripheral blood, collected on day 0 of AZD1222 vaccination. The genes are TRBV5-6 and TRBJ1-3; TRBD1 might be the D (6 bases). This TCR derives from an adult in good health. The CDR3 is CASSYDPTGMGGNTIYF. The CDR3 bases are TGTGCCAGCAGCTACGACCCTACAGGGATGGGAGGAAACACCATATATTTT.